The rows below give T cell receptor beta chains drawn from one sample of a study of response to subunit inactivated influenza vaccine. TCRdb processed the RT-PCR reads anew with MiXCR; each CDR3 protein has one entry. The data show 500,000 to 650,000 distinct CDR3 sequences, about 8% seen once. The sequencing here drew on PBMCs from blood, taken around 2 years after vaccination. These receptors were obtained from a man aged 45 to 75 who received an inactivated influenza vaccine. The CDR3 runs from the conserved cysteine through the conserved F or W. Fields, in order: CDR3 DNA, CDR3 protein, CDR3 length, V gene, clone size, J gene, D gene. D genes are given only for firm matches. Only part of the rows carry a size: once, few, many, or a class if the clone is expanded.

CDR3 DNA: TGTGCCAGTAGTATAGGTCTGGGCGCCCGTGGGGACAATGAGCAGTTCTTC; CDR3 protein: CASSIGLGARGDNEQFF; CDR3 length: 17; V gene: TRBV19; clone size: few; J gene: TRBJ2-1; D gene: .
CDR3 DNA: TGTGCCAGCAGTTTAGCGACGATTGGCGGGATAGAGCAGTTCTTC; CDR3 protein: CASSLATIGGIEQFF; CDR3 length: 15; V gene: TRBV12-3/TRBV12-4; clone size: many; J gene: TRBJ2-1; D gene: .
CDR3 DNA: TGTGCCAGCAGCGGGTCCTGGACATTCACAGATACGCAGTATTTT; CDR3 protein: CASSGSWTFTDTQYF; CDR3 length: 15; V gene: TRBV5-6; clone size: few; J gene: TRBJ2-3; D gene: .
CDR3 DNA: TGTGCCAGCAGTCAGAATCCGGGACGGGGAGGTGAGACCCAGTACTTC; CDR3 protein: CASSQNPGRGGETQYF; CDR3 length: 16; V gene: TRBV27; clone size: .; J gene: TRBJ2-5; D gene: .
CDR3 DNA: TGCGCCAGCAGCTTGCCAGATAGCAATCAGCCCCAGCATTTT; CDR3 protein: CASSLPDSNQPQHF; CDR3 length: 14; V gene: TRBV5-1; clone size: .; J gene: TRBJ1-5; D gene: .
CDR3 DNA: TGTGCCAGCAGCTCATCGACAGTCCACCGGGAGCTGTTTTTT; CDR3 protein: CASSSSTVHRELFF; CDR3 length: 14; V gene: TRBV7-8; clone size: .; J gene: TRBJ2-2; D gene: .
CDR3 DNA: TGTGCCAGCAATGGGAGGGGTACTGGGGCCAACGTCCTGACTTTC; CDR3 protein: CASNGRGTGANVLTF; CDR3 length: 15; V gene: TRBV6-1; clone size: few; J gene: TRBJ2-6; D gene: TRBD2
CDR3 DNA: TGTGCCACCAGTGATTCTCGGACAGGGAACAATGAGCAGTTCTTC; CDR3 protein: CATSDSRTGNNEQFF; CDR3 length: 15; V gene: TRBV24-1; clone size: few; J gene: TRBJ2-1; D gene: TRBD1
CDR3 DNA: TGTGCCAGCAGAGCCGGGACTAGCGGGTCTACTGTGGGCGAGCAGTACTTC; CDR3 protein: CASRAGTSGSTVGEQYF; CDR3 length: 17; V gene: TRBV6-1; clone size: few; J gene: TRBJ2-7; D gene: TRBD2
CDR3 DNA: TGCAGTGCCCTAGCGGGGTTGGGTAATGAGCAGTTCTTC; CDR3 protein: CSALAGLGNEQFF; CDR3 length: 13; V gene: TRBV20-1; clone size: few; J gene: TRBJ2-1; D gene: TRBD2
CDR3 DNA: TGCGCCAGCAGCTGGGGACAGGGTGTCAACGAGCAGTACTTC; CDR3 protein: CASSWGQGVNEQYF; CDR3 length: 14; V gene: TRBV5-1; clone size: few; J gene: TRBJ2-7; D gene: TRBD1
CDR3 DNA: TGCGCCAGCAGCTTAGATTTCGGGACCTACAATGGGCAGTTCTTC; CDR3 protein: CASSLDFGTYNGQFF; CDR3 length: 15; V gene: TRBV5-1; clone size: many; J gene: TRBJ2-1; D gene: .
CDR3 DNA: TGCAGCGTTGAAGGAAGCGGGAGGGGGGGTGAGCAGTTCTTC; CDR3 protein: CSVEGSGRGGEQFF; CDR3 length: 14; V gene: TRBV29-1; clone size: few; J gene: TRBJ2-1; D gene: TRBD2
CDR3 DNA: TGTGCCAGCAGCCCCGGACAGGGGATGTACGAGCAGTACTTC; CDR3 protein: CASSPGQGMYEQYF; CDR3 length: 14; V gene: TRBV9; clone size: few; J gene: TRBJ2-7; D gene: TRBD1
CDR3 DNA: TGTGCCAGCTCACCGAACTCTCTAGCGGAGCAGTTCTTC; CDR3 protein: CASSPNSLAEQFF; CDR3 length: 13; V gene: TRBV18; clone size: .; J gene: TRBJ2-1; D gene: .
CDR3 DNA: TGCGCCAGCAGCTTTAGACAAAACACAGATACGCAGTATTTT; CDR3 protein: CASSFRQNTDTQYF; CDR3 length: 14; V gene: TRBV5-1; clone size: .; J gene: TRBJ2-3; D gene: .
CDR3 DNA: TGTGCCAGCAGCTCGAACCGGACACTGCACCCTTACGAGCAGTACTTC; CDR3 protein: CASSSNRTLHPYEQYF; CDR3 length: 16; V gene: TRBV7-8; clone size: many; J gene: TRBJ2-7; D gene: .
CDR3 DNA: TGCAGTGCCTTAGGTATGGTCGAGCAGTACTTC; CDR3 protein: CSALGMVEQYF; CDR3 length: 11; V gene: TRBV20-1; clone size: .; J gene: TRBJ2-7; D gene: .
CDR3 DNA: TGTGCCAGCAGTTTAGCTCCGGTAATAGCGGGAGGAGAGACCCAGTACTTC; CDR3 protein: CASSLAPVIAGGETQYF; CDR3 length: 17; V gene: TRBV12-3/TRBV12-4; clone size: few; J gene: TRBJ2-5; D gene: TRBD2
CDR3 DNA: TGTGCCAGCAGCGATCTAGGATACGAGCAGTACTTC; CDR3 protein: CASSDLGYEQYF; CDR3 length: 12; V gene: TRBV6-2/TRBV6-3; clone size: many; J gene: TRBJ2-7; D gene: .
CDR3 DNA: TGCAGTGCTAGTCTGACTAACTATGGCTACACCTTC; CDR3 protein: CSASLTNYGYTF; CDR3 length: 12; V gene: TRBV20-1; clone size: many; J gene: TRBJ1-2; D gene: .
CDR3 DNA: TGCAGCGTTGCCGTAACGAACACAGATACGCAGTATTTT; CDR3 protein: CSVAVTNTDTQYF; CDR3 length: 13; V gene: TRBV29-1; clone size: .; J gene: TRBJ2-3; D gene: .
CDR3 DNA: TGTGCCTGGAGTTACGGGGGGGCCGGCTCCGGGGAGCTGTTTTTT; CDR3 protein: CAWSYGGAGSGELFF; CDR3 length: 15; V gene: TRBV30; clone size: many; J gene: TRBJ2-2; D gene: TRBD2
CDR3 DNA: TGCGCCAGCAGCCAAGCAGGGACAGGGTCTCCCGGAAACACCATATATTTT; CDR3 protein: CASSQAGTGSPGNTIYF; CDR3 length: 17; V gene: TRBV4-3; clone size: few; J gene: TRBJ1-3; D gene: TRBD1
CDR3 DNA: TGTGCCAGCAACCCTTTGGGGACAGGGTCTTACGAGCAGTACTTC; CDR3 protein: CASNPLGTGSYEQYF; CDR3 length: 15; V gene: TRBV28; clone size: few; J gene: TRBJ2-7; D gene: TRBD1
CDR3 DNA: TGTGCCAGCAGTTTATTGAGTAGCGGGGGTGTCGATACGCAGTATTTT; CDR3 protein: CASSLLSSGGVDTQYF; CDR3 length: 16; V gene: TRBV28; clone size: .; J gene: TRBJ2-3; D gene: TRBD2
CDR3 DNA: TGCGCCAGCAGCGACAACAGGAGAGGGCAGTACTTC; CDR3 protein: CASSDNRRGQYF; CDR3 length: 12; V gene: TRBV5-1; clone size: many; J gene: TRBJ2-7; D gene: .
CDR3 DNA: TGTGCCAGCAGTGTGGGGACTAGCGGGGGGTGGAATGAGCAGTTCTTC; CDR3 protein: CASSVGTSGGWNEQFF; CDR3 length: 16; V gene: TRBV12-3/TRBV12-4; clone size: .; J gene: TRBJ2-1; D gene: TRBD2
CDR3 DNA: TGTGCCAGCAGCGTGACAGGGGATGCGTCCTACGAGCAGTACTTC; CDR3 protein: CASSVTGDASYEQYF; CDR3 length: 15; V gene: TRBV6-1; clone size: .; J gene: TRBJ2-7; D gene: TRBD1
CDR3 DNA: TGTGCCAGCACCGGGGAGGGGGGGCCGTACAATGAGCAGTTCTTC; CDR3 protein: CASTGEGGPYNEQFF; CDR3 length: 15; V gene: TRBV12-3/TRBV12-4; clone size: .; J gene: TRBJ2-1; D gene: .
CDR3 DNA: TGTGCCAGCAGCGTAGACAGAAGCCAAGAGACCCAGTACTTC; CDR3 protein: CASSVDRSQETQYF; CDR3 length: 14; V gene: TRBV9; clone size: many; J gene: TRBJ2-5; D gene: .
CDR3 DNA: TGCAGTGCCAGGGTATCGGCAGATACGCAGTATTTT; CDR3 protein: CSARVSADTQYF; CDR3 length: 12; V gene: TRBV20-1; clone size: .; J gene: TRBJ2-3; D gene: .
CDR3 DNA: TGCGCCAGCAGCTTGGTTGGGGGCCAGGGCGGGGAGCTGTTTTTT; CDR3 protein: CASSLVGGQGGELFF; CDR3 length: 15; V gene: TRBV5-1; clone size: .; J gene: TRBJ2-2; D gene: .
CDR3 DNA: TGTGCCTCAACAGGGGGCGAATCGAACACTGAAGCTTTCTTT; CDR3 protein: CASTGGESNTEAFF; CDR3 length: 14; V gene: TRBV25-1; clone size: few; J gene: TRBJ1-1; D gene: TRBD1
CDR3 DNA: TGTGCCAGCAGCCGACTAGCGGACCTCTACGAGCAGTACTTC; CDR3 protein: CASSRLADLYEQYF; CDR3 length: 14; V gene: TRBV6-2/TRBV6-3; clone size: few; J gene: TRBJ2-7; D gene: TRBD2
CDR3 DNA: TGTGCCAGCAGCGCACCAAGCAACACTGAAGCTTTCTTT; CDR3 protein: CASSAPSNTEAFF; CDR3 length: 13; V gene: TRBV3-1; clone size: many; J gene: TRBJ1-1; D gene: .
CDR3 DNA: TGCGCCAGCAGCCAAGACGACGGAACGAGGGGCTACACCTTC; CDR3 protein: CASSQDDGTRGYTF; CDR3 length: 14; V gene: TRBV4-1; clone size: .; J gene: TRBJ1-2; D gene: .
CDR3 DNA: TGTGCCTGGAGCCGGGACATGAACTATGGCTACACCTTC; CDR3 protein: CAWSRDMNYGYTF; CDR3 length: 13; V gene: TRBV30; clone size: many; J gene: TRBJ1-2; D gene: .
CDR3 DNA: TGTGCCAGCAGTTTAATTCTAACAGGGGGCGCGAACACTGAAGCTTTCTTT; CDR3 protein: CASSLILTGGANTEAFF; CDR3 length: 17; V gene: TRBV12-3/TRBV12-4; clone size: .; J gene: TRBJ1-1; D gene: TRBD1
CDR3 DNA: TGCGCCAGCAGCTTGGACCGGGGTCGTGAAAAACTGTTTTTT; CDR3 protein: CASSLDRGREKLFF; CDR3 length: 14; V gene: TRBV5-1; clone size: many; J gene: TRBJ1-4; D gene: .
CDR3 DNA: TGCGCCAGCAGCCCCCGGACTAACACCGGGGCGCTGTTTTTT; CDR3 protein: CASSPRTNTGALFF; CDR3 length: 14; V gene: TRBV5-1; clone size: .; J gene: TRBJ2-2; D gene: .
CDR3 DNA: TGTGCCAGCAGCCTTGGCTCACCTCCAACTAATGAAAAACTGTTTTTT; CDR3 protein: CASSLGSPPTNEKLFF; CDR3 length: 16; V gene: TRBV12-3/TRBV12-4; clone size: few; J gene: TRBJ1-4; D gene: .
CDR3 DNA: TGCAGTGCCACTCTAGCGGGGGTATACAATGAGCAGTTCTTC; CDR3 protein: CSATLAGVYNEQFF; CDR3 length: 14; V gene: TRBV20-1; clone size: .; J gene: TRBJ2-1; D gene: TRBD2